This T cell receptor beta chain was identified during a study of T-cell reconstitution after alpha-beta-depleted transplantation in children. Researchers prepared the TCRbeta library using unique molecular identifiers, the study reports. Using its own MiXCR run on the PCR reads, TCRdb lists one record per CDR3 protein. The sample lists approximately 47,000 distinct CDR3 sequences; 40% to 65% were seen once. The CDR3 has 15 residues. The germline gives CDR1 SSHAT, CDR2 FNYEAQ (reference sequence). This clonotype was seen ten or more times. Its ends do not fully match the called genes, so a read error is possible.

Specimen: peripheral blood, collected before TCRalphabeta/CD19-depleted stem cell transplant. This rearrangement joins TRBV7-7 to TRBJ2-7; 8 bases fit TRBD2. The receptor was derived from a boy under three years old with SCID, due to receive a stem cell transplant. This chain's CDR3 is CASSLGAGGSYEQYF. The CDR3 nucleotides read TGTGCTAGCAGCTTAGGGGCGGGGGGCTCTTACGAGCAGTACTTC. Full variable domain (rest looked up from reference TRBV7-7 and TRBJ2-7): GAGVSQSPRYKVTKRGQDVTLRCDPISSHATLYWYQQALGQGPEFLTYFNYEAQPDKSGLPSDRFSAERPEGSISTLTIQRTEQRDSAMYRCASSLGAGGSYEQYFGPGTRLTVT.